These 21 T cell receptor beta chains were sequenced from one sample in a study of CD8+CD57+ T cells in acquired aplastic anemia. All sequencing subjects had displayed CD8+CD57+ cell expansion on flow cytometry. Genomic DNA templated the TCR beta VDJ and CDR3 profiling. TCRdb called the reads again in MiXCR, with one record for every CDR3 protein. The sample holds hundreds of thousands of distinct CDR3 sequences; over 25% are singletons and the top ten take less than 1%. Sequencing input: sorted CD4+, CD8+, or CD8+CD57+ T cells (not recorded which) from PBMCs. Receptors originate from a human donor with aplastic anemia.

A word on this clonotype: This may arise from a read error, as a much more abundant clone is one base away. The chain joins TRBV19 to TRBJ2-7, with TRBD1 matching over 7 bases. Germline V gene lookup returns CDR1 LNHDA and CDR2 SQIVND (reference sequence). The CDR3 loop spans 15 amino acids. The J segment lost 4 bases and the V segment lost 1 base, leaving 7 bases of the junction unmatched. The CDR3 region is CASSIARQGPYEQYF. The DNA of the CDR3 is TGTGCCAGTAGTATAGCGCGACAGGGTCCGTACGAGCAGTACTTC.

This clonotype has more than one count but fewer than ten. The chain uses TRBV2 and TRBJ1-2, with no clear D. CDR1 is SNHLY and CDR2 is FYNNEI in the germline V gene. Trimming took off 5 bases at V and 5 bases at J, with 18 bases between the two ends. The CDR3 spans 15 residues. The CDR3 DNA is TGTGCCAGCAGTTTAGTCTCGTGGGCACATTATGGCTACACCTTC. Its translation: CASSLVSWAHYGYTF.

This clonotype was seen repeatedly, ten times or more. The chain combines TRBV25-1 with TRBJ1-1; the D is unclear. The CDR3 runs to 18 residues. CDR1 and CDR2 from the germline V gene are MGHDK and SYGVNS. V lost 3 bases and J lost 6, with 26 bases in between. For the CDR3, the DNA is TGTGCCAGCAGTGATCGGGCAGGCAGGATGGCGCTTGTCGCTGAAGCTTTCTTT. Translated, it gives CASSDRAGRMALVAEAFF.

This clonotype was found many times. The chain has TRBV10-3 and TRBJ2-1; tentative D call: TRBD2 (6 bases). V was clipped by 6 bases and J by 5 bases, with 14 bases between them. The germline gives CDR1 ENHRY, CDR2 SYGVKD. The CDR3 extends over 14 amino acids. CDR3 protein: CAIRDGRGNNEQFF. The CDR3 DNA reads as TGTGCCATCAGGGACGGGAGAGGGAACAATGAGCAGTTCTTC.

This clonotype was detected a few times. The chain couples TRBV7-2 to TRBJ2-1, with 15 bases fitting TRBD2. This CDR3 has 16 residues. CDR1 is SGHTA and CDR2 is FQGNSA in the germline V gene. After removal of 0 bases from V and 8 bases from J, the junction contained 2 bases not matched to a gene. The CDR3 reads CASSLAGLAGGYEQFF. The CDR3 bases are TGTGCCAGCAGCTTAGCCGGACTAGCGGGAGGGTATGAGCAGTTCTTC.

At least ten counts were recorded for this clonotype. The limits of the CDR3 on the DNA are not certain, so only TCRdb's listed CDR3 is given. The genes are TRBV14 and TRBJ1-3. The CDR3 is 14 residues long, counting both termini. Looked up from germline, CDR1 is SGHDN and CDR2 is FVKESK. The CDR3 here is CASSVSTSGNTIYF.

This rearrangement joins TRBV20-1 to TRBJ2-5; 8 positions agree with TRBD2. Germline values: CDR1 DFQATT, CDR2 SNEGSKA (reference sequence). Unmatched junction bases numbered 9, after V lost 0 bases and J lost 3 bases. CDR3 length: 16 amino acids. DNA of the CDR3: TGCAGTGCTAGAGATTATCGCACTAGCGGTGAAGAGACCCAGTACTTC. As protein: CSARDYRTSGEETQYF.

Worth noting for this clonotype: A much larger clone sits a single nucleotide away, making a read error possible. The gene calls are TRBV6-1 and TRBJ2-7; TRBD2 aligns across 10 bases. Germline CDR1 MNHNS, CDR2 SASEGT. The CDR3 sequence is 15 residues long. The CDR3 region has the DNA TGTGCCAGCAGCGAGATAGCGGGAGGATCCTACGTGCAGTACTTC. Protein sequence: CASSEIAGGSYVQYF.

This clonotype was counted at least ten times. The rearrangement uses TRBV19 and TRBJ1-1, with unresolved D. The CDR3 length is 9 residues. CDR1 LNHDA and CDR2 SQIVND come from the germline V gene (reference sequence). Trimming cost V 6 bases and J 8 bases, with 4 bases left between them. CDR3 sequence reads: CASSLEAFF. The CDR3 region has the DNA TGTGCCAGTAGCCTGGAAGCTTTCTTT.

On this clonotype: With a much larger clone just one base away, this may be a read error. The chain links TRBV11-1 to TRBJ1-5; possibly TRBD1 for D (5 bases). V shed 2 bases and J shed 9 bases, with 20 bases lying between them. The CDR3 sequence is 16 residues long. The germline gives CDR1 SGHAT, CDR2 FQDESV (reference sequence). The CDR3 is CASSLFGGAGGRPQHF. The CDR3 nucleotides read TGTGCCAGCAGCTTATTTGGCGGGGCAGGCGGTCGGCCCCAGCATTTT.

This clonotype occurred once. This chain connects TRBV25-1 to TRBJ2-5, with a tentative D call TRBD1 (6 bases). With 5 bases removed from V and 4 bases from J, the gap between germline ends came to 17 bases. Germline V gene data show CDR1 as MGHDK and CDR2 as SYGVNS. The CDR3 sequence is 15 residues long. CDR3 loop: CASSRGWVQGETQYF. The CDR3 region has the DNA TGTGCCAGCAGTCGAGGCTGGGTACAGGGAGAGACCCAGTACTTC.

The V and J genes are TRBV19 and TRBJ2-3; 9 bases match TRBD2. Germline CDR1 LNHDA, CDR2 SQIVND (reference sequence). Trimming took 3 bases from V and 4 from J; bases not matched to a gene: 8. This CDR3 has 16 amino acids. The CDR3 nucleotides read TGTGCCAGTAGTATTAGGGCGGGGGGGCCGCCAGATACGCAGTATTTT. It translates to CASSIRAGGPPDTQYF.

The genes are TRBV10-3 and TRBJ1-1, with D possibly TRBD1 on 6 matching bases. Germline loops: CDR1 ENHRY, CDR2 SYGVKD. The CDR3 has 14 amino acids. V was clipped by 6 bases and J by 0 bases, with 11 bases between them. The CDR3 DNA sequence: TGTGCCATCAGGCCGACAGGAGTGAACACTGAAGCTTTCTTT. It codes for CAIRPTGVNTEAFF.

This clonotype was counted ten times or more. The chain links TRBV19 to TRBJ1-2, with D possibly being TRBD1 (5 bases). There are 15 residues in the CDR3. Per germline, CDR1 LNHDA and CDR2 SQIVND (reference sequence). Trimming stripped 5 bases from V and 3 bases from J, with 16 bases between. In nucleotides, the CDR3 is TGTGCCAGTAGTCAGGGACCTACGAGGGACTATGGCTACACCTTC. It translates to CASSQGPTRDYGYTF.

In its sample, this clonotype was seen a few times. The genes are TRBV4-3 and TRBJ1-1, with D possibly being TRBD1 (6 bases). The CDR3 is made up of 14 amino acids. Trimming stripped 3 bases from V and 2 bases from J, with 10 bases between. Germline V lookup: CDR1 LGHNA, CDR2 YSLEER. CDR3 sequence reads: CASSHGDTNTEAFF. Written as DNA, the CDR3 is TGCGCCAGCAGCCACGGGGACACCAACACTGAAGCTTTCTTT.

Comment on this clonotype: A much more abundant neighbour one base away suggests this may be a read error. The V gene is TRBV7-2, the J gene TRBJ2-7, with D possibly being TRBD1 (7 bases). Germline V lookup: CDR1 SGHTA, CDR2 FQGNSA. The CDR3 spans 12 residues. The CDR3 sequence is CAGSLYGDREVF. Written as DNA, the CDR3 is TGTGCCGGCAGCTTATACGGTGACAGGGAGGTCTTC.

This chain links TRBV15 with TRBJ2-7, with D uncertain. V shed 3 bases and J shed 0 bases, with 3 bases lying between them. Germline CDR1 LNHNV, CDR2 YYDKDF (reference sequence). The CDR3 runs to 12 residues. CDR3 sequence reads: CATSRDSYEQYV. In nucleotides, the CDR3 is TGTGCCACCAGCAGGGACTCCTACGAGCAGTACGTC.

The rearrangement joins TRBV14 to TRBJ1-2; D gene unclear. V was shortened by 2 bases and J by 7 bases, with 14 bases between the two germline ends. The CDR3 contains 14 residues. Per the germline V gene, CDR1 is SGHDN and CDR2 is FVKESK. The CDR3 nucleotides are TGTGCCAGCAGCCAATTCCGCCGAAAAACTGGCTACACCTTC. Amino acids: CASSQFRRKTGYTF.

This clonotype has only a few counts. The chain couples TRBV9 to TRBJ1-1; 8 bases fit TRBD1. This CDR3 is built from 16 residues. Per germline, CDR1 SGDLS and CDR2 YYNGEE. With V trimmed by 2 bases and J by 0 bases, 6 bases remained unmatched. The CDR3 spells CASSVKTGVMNTEAFF. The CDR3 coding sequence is TGTGCCAGCAGCGTTAAGACAGGGGTGATGAACACTGAAGCTTTCTTT.

CDR3 bases: TGTGCCAGCAGCGTAAGTATAGCGGGCGGCACAGATACGCAGTATTTT. As protein: CASSVSIAGGTDTQYF. The chain links TRBV9 to TRBJ2-3, with 7 bases that match TRBD2. The J segment lost 1 base and the V segment lost 1 base, leaving 6 bases of the junction unmatched. Germline CDR1 and CDR2: SGDLS and YYNGEE. This CDR3 is 16 amino acids long.

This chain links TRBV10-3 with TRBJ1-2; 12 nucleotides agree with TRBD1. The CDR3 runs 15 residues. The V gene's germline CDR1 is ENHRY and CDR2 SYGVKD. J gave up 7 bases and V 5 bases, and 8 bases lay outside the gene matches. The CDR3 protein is CAISPEGQGAFGYTF. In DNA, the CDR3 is TGTGCCATCAGTCCAGAGGGACAGGGGGCATTTGGCTACACCTTC.